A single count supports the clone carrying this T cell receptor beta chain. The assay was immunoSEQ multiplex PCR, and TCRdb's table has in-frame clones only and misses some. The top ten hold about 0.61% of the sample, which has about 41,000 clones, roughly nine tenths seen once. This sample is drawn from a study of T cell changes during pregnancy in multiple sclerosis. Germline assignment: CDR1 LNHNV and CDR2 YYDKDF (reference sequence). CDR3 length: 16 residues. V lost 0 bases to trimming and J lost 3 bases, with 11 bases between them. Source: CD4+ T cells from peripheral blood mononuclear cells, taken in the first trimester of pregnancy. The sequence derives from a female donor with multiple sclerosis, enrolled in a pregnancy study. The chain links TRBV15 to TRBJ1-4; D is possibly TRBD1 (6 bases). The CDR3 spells CATSRDPRTANEKLFF. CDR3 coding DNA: TGTGCCACCAGCAGAGATCCACGGACAGCTAATGAAAAACTGTTTTTT.